A selection of T cell receptor beta chains follows, all from one sample in a study of blood T cells in healthy people across ages. In TCRdb, the 5' RACE reads were re-called with MiXCR into one record per CDR3 protein. In the table there are about 1.5 million distinct CDR3 sequences, approximately 38% of which are singletons. Input material: blood. All receptors come from a woman between 18 and 29 years old in good health. The CDR3 runs from the conserved cysteine through the conserved F or W. A D gene is named only where the DNA matches it firmly. Part of the rows lack a size; the others show once, few, many or a class for expanded clones.

TRBV7-2	TRBD1	NA	TRBJ1-4	TGTGCCAGCAGCTTGGTCGGACAGGGGTATGAAAAACTGTTTTTT	CASSLVGQGYEKLFF
TRBV7-2	TRBD1	NA	TRBJ2-3	TGTGCCGGCAGCTTAGACGGACAGGGGCTGGGTGATACGCAGTATTTT	CAGSLDGQGLGDTQYF
TRBV10-2	NA	NA	TRBJ2-7	TGCGCCCGCAGGGGCGGGATCTACAATGAGCAGTACTTC	CARRGGIYNEQYF
TRBV12-3/TRBV12-4	NA	few	TRBJ1-5	TGTGCCAGCAGCCGCGGGGAGGGCCGCCAGCCCCAGCATTTT	CASSRGEGRQPQHF
TRBV9	TRBD2	few	TRBJ2-7	TGTGCCAGCAGCGTAGAGGGACTAGCGGTAGGTCACGAGCAGTACTTC	CASSVEGLAVGHEQYF
TRBV20-1	TRBD1	NA	TRBJ2-5	TGCAGTGCTACCGGGGCGGGGACAGGGACGGGCAATGAGCAGTACTTC	CSATGAGTGTGNEQYF
TRBV2	TRBD1	few	TRBJ2-5	TGTGCCAGCAAAGGGACAGTACAAGAGACCCAGTACTTC	CASKGTVQETQYF
TRBV7-8	TRBD1	NA	TRBJ1-4	TGTGCCAGCAGCTTAGGGGGACAGGGCGTGGAAAAACTGTTTTTT	CASSLGGQGVEKLFF
TRBV6-1	NA	few	TRBJ1-2	TGTGCCAGCATTAAAGACACCTACTATGGCTACACCTTC	CASIKDTYYGYTF
TRBV6-6	NA	few	TRBJ1-2	TGTGCCAGCGCCGCCGATAGTCGGGGCTACACCTTC	CASAADSRGYTF
TRBV20-1	TRBD1	NA	TRBJ2-5	TGCAGTGCTAGAGCGGGACAGGGCCGCTTTTACTACCAAGAGACCCAGTACTTC	CSARAGQGRFYYQETQYF
TRBV12-3/TRBV12-4	NA	NA	TRBJ1-2	TGTGCCCCGCCCGACGGGGGTAGGGATGGCTACACCTTC	CAPPDGGRDGYTF
TRBV6-1	TRBD1	NA	TRBJ1-2	TGTGCCAGCAGCCCGGGACAGGGCGGGGAAGGCTACACCTTC	CASSPGQGGEGYTF
TRBV9	NA	few	TRBJ2-3	TGTGCCAGCAGCGTAGGAAACACAGATACGCAGTATTTT	CASSVGNTDTQYF
TRBV2	NA	NA	TRBJ1-4	TGTGCCAGCAGCGGCCTGGGGGGCACTAATGAAAAACCGTTTTTT	CASSGLGGTNEKPFF
TRBV4-1	NA	NA	TRBJ2-7	TGCGCCAGCAGCCAAGAAAAGCGCTCATCCTACGAGCAGTACTTC	CASSQEKRSSYEQYF